Detailed here is one TCR beta chain. A much larger clone sits a single nucleotide away, making a read error possible. The germline V gene encodes CDR1 MNHEY and CDR2 SVGEGT. CDR3 length: 13 residues. The data stem from a study of prognosis after radiotherapy for stage I lung cancer. Amplicons of TCR beta CDR3 were generated from genomic DNA by two-round multiplex PCR. Primers (each specific to one TRBV or TRBJ gene) were used in first-round PCR. Using its own MiXCR run on the multiplex PCR reads, TCRdb lists one record per CDR3 protein. The top ten hold around 8.1% of the sample, which has around 60,000 distinct CDR3 sequences, about 26% seen once.

This sample comprised PBMCs, obtained before or after stereotactic body radiation therapy (not recorded which). The sequence was collected from a donor aged 50 or older with non-small cell lung cancer. This chain links TRBV6-2 or TRBV6-3 with TRBJ1-6; D might be TRBD1 (5 bases). This chain's CDR3 is CASRRRDDSPLLF. CDR3 sequence (DNA): TGTGCCAGCAGAAGACGGGACGATTCACCCCTCCTCTTT.